One and the same sample provided the 10 T cell receptor beta chains below, sequenced in a study of OX40 agonist ivuxolimab in advanced cancers. Data came from immunoSEQ multiplex PCR; TCRdb stores just in-frame clones and leaves some out. The table lists almost 80,000 clones, 80% to 90% of them singletons. Sequenced material: CD4+ or CD8+ T cells sorted from blood, taken in a trial of the OX40 agonist ivuxolimab. Receptors were obtained from an adult with an advanced solid tumor such as melanoma, head and neck, liver or kidney cancer.

The chain employs TRBV2 and TRBJ2-7; D unclear. Per the germline V gene, CDR1 is SNHLY and CDR2 is FYNNEI. The CDR3 loop spans 13 amino acids. V lost 4 bases to trimming and J lost 4 bases, with 11 bases between them. The CDR3, as DNA: TGTGCCAGCAGTGGGAGCTACCCTTACGAGCAGTACTTC. Its protein product is CASSGSYPYEQYF. Full variable domain (rest looked up from reference TRBV2 and TRBJ2-7): EPEVTQTPSHQVTQMGQEVILRCVPISNHLYFYWYRQILGQKVEFLVSFYNNEISEKSEIFDDQFSVERPDGSNFTLKIRSTKLEDSAMYFCASSGSYPYEQYFGPGTRLTVT.

The J gene is TRBJ2-5, the V gene TRBV2; D remains unclear. CDR3 size: 12 residues. CDR1 SNHLY and CDR2 FYNNEI come from the germline V gene. Trimming left V 2 bases short and J 1 base short, with 2 bases between. The CDR3 DNA reads as TGTGCCAGCAGTGAACCCCAAGAGACCCAGTACTTC. Protein product: CASSEPQETQYF. Full variable domain (rest looked up from reference TRBV2 and TRBJ2-5): EPEVTQTPSHQVTQMGQEVILRCVPISNHLYFYWYRQILGQKVEFLVSFYNNEISEKSEIFDDQFSVERPDGSNFTLKIRSTKLEDSAMYFCASSEPQETQYFGPGTRLLVL.

The chain carries TRBV18 and TRBJ1-3; 8 bases are a match to TRBD1. The CDR3 sequence is 14 residues long. CDR1 is KGHSH, CDR2 LQKENI, per germline. The V and J ends lost 3 bases and 5 bases, in that order; junction bases with no gene match: 3. The CDR3 sequence is CASSPTGDRNTIYF. The CDR3 DNA is TGTGCCAGCTCACCGACAGGGGATCGAAACACCATATATTTT.

V is TRBV7-2 and J is TRBJ2-1; D is undetermined. The CDR3 length is 12 residues. Trimming cost V 5 bases and J 5 bases, with 7 bases left between them. The germline V gene has CDR1 SGHTA and CDR2 FQGNSA. The CDR3 DNA is TGTGCCAGCAGCCCGTATAACAATGAGCAGTTCTTC. Amino acid sequence: CASSPYNNEQFF. The variable domain in full, completed from reference TRBV7-2 and TRBJ2-1, reads GAGVSQSPSNKVTEKGKDVELRCDPISGHTALYWYRQSLGQGLEFLIYFQGNSAPDKSGLPSDRFSAERTGGSVSTLTIQRTQQEDSAVYLCASSPYNNEQFFGPGTRLTVL.

The chain joins TRBV7-8 to TRBJ2-7, with 7 bases fitting TRBD1. V trimming: 7 bases; J trimming: 2 bases; junction bases outside the gene matches: 8. Germline CDR1 reads SGHVS; CDR2 reads FQNEAQ. The CDR3 is 14 amino acids. The CDR3 DNA follows: TGTGCCAGCACCACGGACAGGATCGCCTACGAGCAGTACTTC. Translating gives CASTTDRIAYEQYF.

The V and J genes are TRBV28 and TRBJ1-1; TRBD1 is a possible D gene (6 bases). CDR1 and CDR2 from the germline V gene are MDHEN and SYDVKM. V was pared by 1 base and J by 1 base, with 13 bases between. This CDR3 comprises 16 residues. The CDR3 sequence: CASSLFGGSGNTEAFF. As DNA, the CDR3 is TGTGCCAGCAGTTTATTCGGGGGCTCTGGGAACACTGAAGCTTTCTTT.

J is TRBJ1-1 and V is TRBV5-5; D remains unclear. Trimming left V 1 base short and J 1 base short, with 5 bases between. Germline loops: CDR1 SGHKS, CDR2 YYEKEE (reference sequence). This CDR3 has 13 residues. Here the CDR3 DNA reads TGTGCCAGCAGCTTGACAGCGAACACTGAAGCTTTCTTT. Protein sequence: CASSLTANTEAFF. Supplemented by reference TRBV5-5 and TRBJ1-1, the full variable domain reads DAGVTQSPTHLIKTRGQQVTLRCSPISGHKSVSWYQQVLGQGPQFIFQYYEKEERGRGNFPDRFSARQFPNYSSELNVNALLLGDSALYLCASSLTANTEAFFGQGTRLTVV.

This sequence joins TRBV18 and TRBJ1-2; 8 bases map to TRBD1. V dropped 5 bases and J dropped 3; count of bases not matched to a gene: 8. The CDR3 consists of 15 residues. Per germline, CDR1 KGHSH and CDR2 LQKENI. CDR3 amino acids: CASSSDLQGDYGYTF. The CDR3, as DNA: TGTGCCAGCTCATCGGACTTACAGGGGGACTATGGCTACACCTTC.

Notes on this clone: Relative to the germline gene, one junction end is altered; a read error may explain this. CDR3 coding DNA: TGTGCCGGCAGTGATCAGCCTACTACTGGAAACACCATATATTTT. This translates into CAGSDQPTTGNTIYF. V is TRBV2 and J is TRBJ1-3; D is unclear. CDR3 length: 15 amino acids. The germline gives CDR1 SNHLY, CDR2 FYNNEI.

This clone was observed a few times. This chain connects TRBV25-1 to TRBJ2-5, with 8 bases identical to TRBD2. This CDR3 contains 12 residues. Germline V gene sequence: CDR1 MGHDK, CDR2 SYGVNS. The CDR3 loop is CAIGGALETQYF. The CDR3 DNA is TGTGCTATCGGGGGGGCCCTAGAGACCCAGTACTTC.